The clone carrying this TCR beta chain was seen more than once but under ten times. Antigen specificity is unknown. This sample stems from a study of identical twins. Study-wide points: Invariant MAIT and iNKT cells are populations that could partly confound zero-insertion analyses.

One entry per CDR3 protein results from TCRdb running MiXCR on the 5' RACE reads. The sample yields 450,000 or so distinct CDR3 sequences, approximately 15% seen once. Germline CDR1 is SQVTM and CDR2 is ANQGSEA. Trimming took off 5 bases at V and 2 bases at J, with 11 bases between the two ends. The CDR3 has 13 amino acids. These data also formed part of another study, on yellow fever vaccine responses in identical twins.

V usage is TRBV29-1 and J usage is TRBJ2-3; the D gene is possibly TRBD2 (5 bases). Input material: CD4+ T cells sorted from blood. The TCR comes from a woman in her late teens or twenties in good health. This chain's CDR3 is CSVFAGPTDTQYF. The CDR3 DNA is TGCAGCGTTTTTGCGGGCCCCACAGATACGCAGTATTTT.